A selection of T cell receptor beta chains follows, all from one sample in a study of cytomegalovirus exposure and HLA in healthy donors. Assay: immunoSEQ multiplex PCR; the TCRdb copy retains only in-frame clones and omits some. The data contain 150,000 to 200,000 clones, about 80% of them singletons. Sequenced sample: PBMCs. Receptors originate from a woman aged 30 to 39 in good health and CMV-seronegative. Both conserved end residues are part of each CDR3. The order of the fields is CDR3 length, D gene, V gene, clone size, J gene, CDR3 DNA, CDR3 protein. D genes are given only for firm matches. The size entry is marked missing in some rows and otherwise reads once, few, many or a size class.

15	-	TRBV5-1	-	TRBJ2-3	TGCGCCAGCGCCCCCTCCGTACTCTCGGCAGATACGCAGTATTTT	CASAPSVLSADTQYF
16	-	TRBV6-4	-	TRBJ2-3	TGTGCCAGCAGTGACTCTAGAGGGACTAGCACAGATACGCAGTATTTT	CASSDSRGTSTDTQYF
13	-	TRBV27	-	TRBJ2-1	TGTGCCAGCAGAGACAGGACGACCAATGAGCAGTTCTTC	CASRDRTTNEQFF
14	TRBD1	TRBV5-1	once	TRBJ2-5	TGCGCCAGCAGCCTCACGACAGGGAGTGAGACCCAGTACTTC	CASSLTTGSETQYF
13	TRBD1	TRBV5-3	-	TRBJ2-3	TGTGCCAGAAGCTTACAGGGGGGTGATACGCAGTATTTT	CARSLQGGDTQYF
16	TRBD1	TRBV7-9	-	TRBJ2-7	TGTGCCAGCAGCGCCTCCTCCGGGACAGAGCCGTATGAGCAGTACTTC	CASSASSGTEPYEQYF
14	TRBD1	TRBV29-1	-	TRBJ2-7	TGCAGCGTTTACGGGACAGGGTCCACCTACGAGCAGTACTTC	CSVYGTGSTYEQYF
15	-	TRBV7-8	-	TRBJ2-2	TGTGCCAGCAGCTTAGCGCTAGCCGGGAACGGGGAGCTGTTTTTT	CASSLALAGNGELFF
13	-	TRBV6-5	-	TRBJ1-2	TGTGCCAGCAGTCCCAGGGGAGAGGGCGGCTACACCTTC	CASSPRGEGGYTF
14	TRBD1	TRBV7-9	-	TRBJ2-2	TGTGCCAGCAGCCGGACAGGGATCACCGGGGAGCTGTTTTTT	CASSRTGITGELFF
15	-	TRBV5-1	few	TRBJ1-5	TGCGCCAGCAGCTTGGTTGGGGGGGCCAGTCAGCCCCAGCATTTT	CASSLVGGASQPQHF
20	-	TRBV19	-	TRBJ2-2	TGTGCCAGTATCCCCAGGGGGGGTAGCGGGACCCAACCGAACACCGGGGAGCTGTTTTTT	CASIPRGGSGTQPNTGELFF
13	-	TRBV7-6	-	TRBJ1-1	TGTGCCAGCAGCAATAGCATGAACACTGAAGCTTTCTTT	CASSNSMNTEAFF
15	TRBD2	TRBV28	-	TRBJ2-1	TGTGCCAGCAGCCAAGCGGGGGGCACCTACAATGAGCAGTTCTTC	CASSQAGGTYNEQFF
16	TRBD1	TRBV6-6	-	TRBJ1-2	TGTGCCAGCACTTTAACAGGGGGCGATTTCGTCGGTAGCTACACCTTC	CASTLTGGDFVGSYTF
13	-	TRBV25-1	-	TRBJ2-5	TGTGCCAGCAGCTCTAAGGGGGGGGAGACCCAGTACTTC	CASSSKGGETQYF
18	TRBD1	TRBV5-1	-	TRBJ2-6	TGCGCCAGCAGCGTACAGGGGCAACTTTACTCTGGGGCCAACGTCCTGACTTTC	CASSVQGQLYSGANVLTF
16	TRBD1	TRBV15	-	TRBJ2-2	TGTGCCACCAGCAGCCGGGACAGGGGGCTCGCCGGGGAGCTGTTTTTT	CATSSRDRGLAGELFF
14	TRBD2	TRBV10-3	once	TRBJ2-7	TGTGCCATCAGGGGGACTAGCGGGAACTACGAGCAGTACTTC	CAIRGTSGNYEQYF
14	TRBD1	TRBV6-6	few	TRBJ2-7	TGTGCCAGCAGTACCGGGACAGGGAATCACGAGCAGTACTTC	CASSTGTGNHEQYF
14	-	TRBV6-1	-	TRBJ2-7	TGTGCCAGCAGGGAGGCCAGTTGGCCCTACGAGCAGTACTTC	CASREASWPYEQYF
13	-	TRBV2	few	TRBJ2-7	TGTGCCAGCAGTGTCAGGGGGGCGGGCGAGCAGTACTTC	CASSVRGAGEQYF
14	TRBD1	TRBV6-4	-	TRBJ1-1	TGTGCCAGCAGTGAGACAGGGGGCACCACTGAAGCTTTCTTT	CASSETGGTTEAFF
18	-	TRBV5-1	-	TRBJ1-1	TGCGCCAGCAGCTCCCCGGGGGAATCCCAGCCGATGAACACTGAAGCTTTCTTT	CASSSPGESQPMNTEAFF
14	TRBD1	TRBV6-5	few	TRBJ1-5	TGTGCCAGCAGTGTTAGACAGGGGGGTAAGCCCCAGCATTTT	CASSVRQGGKPQHF
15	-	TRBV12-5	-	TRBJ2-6	TGTGCTAGTGGTTTGGCACAGCCTGGGGCCAACGTCCTGACTTTC	CASGLAQPGANVLTF
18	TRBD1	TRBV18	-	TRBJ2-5	TGTGCCAGCTCACCGCCCTCCGGGACAGGGGGCGGGCAAGAGACCCAGTACTTC	CASSPPSGTGGGQETQYF
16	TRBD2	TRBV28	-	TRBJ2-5	TGTGCCAGCAGTTTTTCGGGCGGGGGAGGGTTGCAGACCCAGTACTTC	CASSFSGGGGLQTQYF
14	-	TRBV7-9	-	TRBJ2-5	TGTTCCAGCAGCTTACAACAGAATCAAGAGACCCAGTACTTC	CSSSLQQNQETQYF
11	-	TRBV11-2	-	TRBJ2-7	TGTGCCAGCAGCTCCACCTACGAGCAGTACTTC	CASSSTYEQYF
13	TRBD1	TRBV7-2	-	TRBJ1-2	TGTGCCAGCAGCCTGGGGACAGACTATGGCTACACCTTC	CASSLGTDYGYTF
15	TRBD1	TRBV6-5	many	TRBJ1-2	TGTGCCAGCAGTCCCCTCCCGACAGGGTCCTATGGCTACACCTTC	CASSPLPTGSYGYTF
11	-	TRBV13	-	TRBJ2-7	TGTGCCAGCAGCTTAGTCTACGAGCAGTACTTC	CASSLVYEQYF
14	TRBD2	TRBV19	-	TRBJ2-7	TGTGCCAGTCGCCCGGGGGGGAGTGTGCACGAGCAGTACTTC	CASRPGGSVHEQYF
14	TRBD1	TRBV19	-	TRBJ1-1	TGTGCCAGTAGGACAGGGGGCCGGAACACTGAAGCTTTCTTT	CASRTGGRNTEAFF
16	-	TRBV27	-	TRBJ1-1	TGTGCCAGCAGTTTATGGGGCAGGAGGGCCAACACTGAAGCTTTCTTT	CASSLWGRRANTEAFF
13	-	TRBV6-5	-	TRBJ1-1	TGTGCCAGCACCCTTGGAGGGAGGACTGAAGCTTTCTTT	CASTLGGRTEAFF